This T cell receptor (beta chain) is drawn from a study of cytomegalovirus exposure and HLA in healthy donors. Clones were sequenced by immunoSEQ multiplex PCR, and TCRdb holds only the in-frame ones, with some missing. The sample lists roughly 300,000 clones, roughly 90% seen once, with around 0.92% in the top ten. Trimming removed 6 bases from V and 4 bases from J, with 15 bases in between. The CDR3 length is 15 residues. CDR1 SEHNR and CDR2 FQNEAQ come from the germline V gene (reference sequence). The sequenced material came from PBMCs. The chain carries TRBV7-9 and TRBJ1-4; D unclear. The source of this sequence is a young woman in good health and CMV-seronegative. CDR3 protein: CASSTRRDGNEKLFF. DNA of the CDR3: TGTGCCAGCAGTACTCGACGGGATGGTAATGAAAAACTGTTTTTT.